This TCR beta chain derives from a study of blood T cell repertoires in COVID-19. Those who participated ranged in age from 18 to 89 years and resided in about two dozen US areas. Participant reports of clinical history set cohort assignment. This CDR3 contains 15 residues. V was pared by 0 bases and J by 7 bases, with 6 bases of the junction left unmatched. Germline V gene sequence: CDR1 SGHRS, CDR2 YFSETQ. Of note for this clone: This specimen includes other DNA sequences encoding the same CDR3.

Original data processing: Nucleated cell counts were estimated from reference gene primer amplification. The repertoire was sequenced with immunoSEQ multiplex PCR; TCRdb's copy has only in-frame clones and lacks some. That table supplies the V and J calls and clone size; D and trimming were determined from the DNA. The sample has about 240,000 clones; approximately 86% are singletons. Input material: PBMCs or T cells enriched from blood (not recorded which). The TCR comes from a woman aged 25 to 39 with acute COVID-19. J is TRBJ1-2 and V is TRBV5-1; TRBD1 matches at 10 bases. In DNA, the CDR3 is TGCGCCAGCAGCTTGGGACAGGGGGCGATCGGTGGCTACACCTTC. This translates into CASSLGQGAIGGYTF.